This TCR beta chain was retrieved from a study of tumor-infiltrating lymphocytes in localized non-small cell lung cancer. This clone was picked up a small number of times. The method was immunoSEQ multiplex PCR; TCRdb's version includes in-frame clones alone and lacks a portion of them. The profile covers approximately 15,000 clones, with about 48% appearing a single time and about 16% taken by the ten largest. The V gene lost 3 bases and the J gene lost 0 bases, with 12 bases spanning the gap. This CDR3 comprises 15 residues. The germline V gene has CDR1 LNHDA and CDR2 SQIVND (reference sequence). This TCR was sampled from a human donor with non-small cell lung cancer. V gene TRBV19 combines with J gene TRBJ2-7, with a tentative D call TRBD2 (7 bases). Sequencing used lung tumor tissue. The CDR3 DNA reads TGTGCCAGTAGTATTGCCGGGGGGCCCTCCTACGAGCAGTACTTC. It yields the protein CASSIAGGPSYEQYF.